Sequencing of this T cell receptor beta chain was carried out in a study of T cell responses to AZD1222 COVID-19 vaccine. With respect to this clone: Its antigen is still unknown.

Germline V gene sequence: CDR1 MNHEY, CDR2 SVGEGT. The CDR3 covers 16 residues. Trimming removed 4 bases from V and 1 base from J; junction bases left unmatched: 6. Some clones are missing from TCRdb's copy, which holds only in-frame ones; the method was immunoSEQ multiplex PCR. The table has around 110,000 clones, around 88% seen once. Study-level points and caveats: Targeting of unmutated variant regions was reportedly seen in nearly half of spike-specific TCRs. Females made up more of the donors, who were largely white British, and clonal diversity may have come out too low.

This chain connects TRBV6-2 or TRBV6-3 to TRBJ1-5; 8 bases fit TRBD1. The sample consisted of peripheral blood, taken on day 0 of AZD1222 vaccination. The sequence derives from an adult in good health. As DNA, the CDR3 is TGTGCCAGCAGTTCGGACAGGGAGAGGAGCAATCAGCCCCAGCATTTT. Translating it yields CASSSDRERSNQPQHF.